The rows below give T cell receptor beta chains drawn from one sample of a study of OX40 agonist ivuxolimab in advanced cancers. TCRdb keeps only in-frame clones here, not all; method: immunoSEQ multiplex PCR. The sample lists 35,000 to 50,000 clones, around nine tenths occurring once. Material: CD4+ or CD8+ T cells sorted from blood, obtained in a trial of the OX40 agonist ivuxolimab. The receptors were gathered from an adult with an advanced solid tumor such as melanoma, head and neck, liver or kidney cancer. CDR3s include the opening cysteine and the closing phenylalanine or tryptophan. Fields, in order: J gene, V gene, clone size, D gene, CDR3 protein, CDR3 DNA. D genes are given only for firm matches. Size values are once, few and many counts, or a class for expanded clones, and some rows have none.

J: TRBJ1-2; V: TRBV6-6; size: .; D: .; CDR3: CASSYSGGANYGYTF; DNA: TGTGCCAGCAGTTACTCCGGCGGTGCTAACTATGGCTACACCTTC
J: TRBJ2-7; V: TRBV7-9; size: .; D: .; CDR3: CASSQSLPGGKGYEQYF; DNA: TGTGCCAGCAGCCAGAGTCTTCCTGGGGGAAAGGGCTACGAGCAGTACTTC
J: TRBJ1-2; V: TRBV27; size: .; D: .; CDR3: CASSPGRNYGYTF; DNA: TGTGCCAGCAGTCCAGGTCGGAACTATGGCTACACCTTC
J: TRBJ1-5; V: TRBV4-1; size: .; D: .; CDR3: CASSQDMDRGRGGNQPQHF; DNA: TGCGCCAGCAGCCAAGATATGGACCGGGGCAGGGGTGGCAATCAGCCCCAGCATTTT
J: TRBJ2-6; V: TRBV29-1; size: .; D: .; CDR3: CSVWTVHSGANVLTF; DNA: TGCAGCGTCTGGACAGTTCACTCTGGGGCCAACGTCCTGACTTTC
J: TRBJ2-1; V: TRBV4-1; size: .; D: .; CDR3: CASSPNRADNEQFF; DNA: TGCGCCAGCAGCCCCAATCGAGCAGACAATGAGCAGTTCTTC
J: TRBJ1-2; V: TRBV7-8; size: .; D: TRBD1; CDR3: CASSPHRGLNYGYTF; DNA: TGTGCCAGCAGCCCGCACAGGGGCTTAAACTATGGCTACACCTTC
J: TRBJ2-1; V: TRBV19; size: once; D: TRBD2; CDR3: CASSIVLAAYNEQFF; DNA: TGTGCCAGTAGTATAGTACTAGCGGCCTACAATGAGCAGTTCTTC
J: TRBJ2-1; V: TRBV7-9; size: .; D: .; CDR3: CASSPSSYNEQFF; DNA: TGTGCCAGCAGCCCGAGCTCCTACAATGAGCAGTTCTTC
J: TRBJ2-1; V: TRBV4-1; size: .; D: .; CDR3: CASSQLQRKYNEQFF; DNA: TGCGCCAGCAGCCAATTACAGCGGAAGTACAATGAGCAGTTCTTC
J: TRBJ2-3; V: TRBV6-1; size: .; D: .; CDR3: CASSEGILSDTQYF; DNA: TGTGCCAGCAGTGAAGGGATCCTCTCAGATACGCAGTATTTT
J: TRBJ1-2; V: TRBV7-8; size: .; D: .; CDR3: CASSLEKGSGYTF; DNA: TGTGCCAGCAGCTTAGAGAAGGGAAGCGGCTACACCTTC
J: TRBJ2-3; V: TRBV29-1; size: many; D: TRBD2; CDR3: CSVLLAASTDTQYF; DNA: TGCAGCGTTTTGCTAGCGGCTAGCACAGATACGCAGTATTTT
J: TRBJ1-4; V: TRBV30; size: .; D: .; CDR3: CAWSVNGGGSNEKLFF; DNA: TGTGCCTGGAGTGTAAATGGGGGAGGTTCTAATGAAAAACTGTTTTTT
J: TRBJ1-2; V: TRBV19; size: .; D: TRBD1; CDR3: CASSYRDSHNYGYTF; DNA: TGTGCCAGTAGTTACCGGGACAGTCATAACTATGGCTACACCTTC
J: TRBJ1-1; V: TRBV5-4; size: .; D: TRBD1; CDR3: CASSPGQGYTEAFF; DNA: TGTGCCAGCAGCCCCGGACAGGGGTACACTGAAGCTTTCTTT
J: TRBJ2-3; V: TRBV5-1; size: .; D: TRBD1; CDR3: CASRADRGRADTQYF; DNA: TGCGCCAGCAGAGCCGACAGGGGACGGGCAGATACGCAGTATTTT
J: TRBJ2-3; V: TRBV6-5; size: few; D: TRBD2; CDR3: CASIRSGGTTDTQYF; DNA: TGTGCCAGCATTCGAAGCGGGGGGACCACAGATACGCAGTATTTT
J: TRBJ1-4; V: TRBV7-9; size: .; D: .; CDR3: CASSFSGEKLFF; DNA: TGTGCCAGCAGCTTCTCCGGGGAAAAACTGTTTTTT
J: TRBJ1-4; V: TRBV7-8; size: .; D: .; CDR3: CASSSFQGTPNEKLFF; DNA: TGTGCCAGCAGCTCCTTCCAAGGGACACCTAATGAAAAACTGTTTTTT
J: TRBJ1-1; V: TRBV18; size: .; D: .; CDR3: CASSDKTGWGAYTEAFF; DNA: TGTGCCAGCTCAGATAAAACGGGGTGGGGAGCTTACACTGAAGCTTTCTTT
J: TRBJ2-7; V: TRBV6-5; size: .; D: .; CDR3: CASRVAYEQYF; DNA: TGTGCCAGCAGGGTCGCCTACGAGCAGTACTTC
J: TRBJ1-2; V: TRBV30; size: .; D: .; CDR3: CGQGSYGYTF; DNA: TGCGGCCAGGGCTCCTATGGCTACACCTTC
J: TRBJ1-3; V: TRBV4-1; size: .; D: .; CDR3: CASSQELPDTIYF; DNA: TGCGCCAGCAGCCAAGAACTACCCGACACCATATATTTT
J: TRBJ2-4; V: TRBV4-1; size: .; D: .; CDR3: CASSQRNHLGAKNIQYF; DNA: TGCGCCAGCAGCCAAAGGAATCACCTAGGGGCCAAAAACATTCAGTACTTC
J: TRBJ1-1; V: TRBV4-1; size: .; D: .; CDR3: CASRKWNLMNTEAFF; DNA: TGCGCCAGCAGAAAATGGAACTTAATGAACACTGAAGCTTTCTTT
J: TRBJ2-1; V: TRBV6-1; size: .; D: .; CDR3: CASSQTGSPYNEQFF; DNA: TGTGCCAGCAGTCAGACCGGGTCTCCCTACAATGAGCAGTTCTTC
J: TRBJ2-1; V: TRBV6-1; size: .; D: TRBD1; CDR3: CASSEATGVDEQFF; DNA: TGTGCCAGCAGTGAAGCGACAGGGGTCGATGAGCAGTTCTTC
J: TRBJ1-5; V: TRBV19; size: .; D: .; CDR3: CAIAETASNQPQHF; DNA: TGTGCCATAGCCGAGACAGCCAGCAATCAGCCCCAGCATTTT
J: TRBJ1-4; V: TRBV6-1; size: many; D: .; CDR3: CASSEVENFNEKLFF; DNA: TGTGCCAGCAGTGAAGTGGAGAACTTTAATGAAAAACTGTTTTTT
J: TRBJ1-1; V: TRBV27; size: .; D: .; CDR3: CASSLSMGNEAFF; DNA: TGTGCCAGCAGTTTATCGATGGGGAATGAAGCTTTCTTT
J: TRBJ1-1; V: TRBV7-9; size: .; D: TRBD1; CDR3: CASSTNRGLNTEAFF; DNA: TGTGCCAGCAGCACCAACAGGGGGTTGAACACTGAAGCTTTCTTT
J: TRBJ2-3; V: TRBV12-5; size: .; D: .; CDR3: CASGLGGVTQYF; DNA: TGTGCTAGTGGTTTGGGGGGGGTTACGCAGTATTTT
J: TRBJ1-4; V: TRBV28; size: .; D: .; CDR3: CASSLLAVGEKLFF; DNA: TGTGCCAGCAGTTTATTGGCTGTCGGGGAAAAACTGTTTTTT
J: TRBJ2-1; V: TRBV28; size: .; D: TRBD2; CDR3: CASSLPGLAGNNEQFF; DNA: TGTGCCAGCAGTTTACCCGGACTAGCGGGAAACAATGAGCAGTTCTTC
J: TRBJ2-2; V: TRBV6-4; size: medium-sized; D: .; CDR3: CASSDNTGELFF; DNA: TGTGCCAGCAGTGACAACACCGGGGAGCTGTTTTTT
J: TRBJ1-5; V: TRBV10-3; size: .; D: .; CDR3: CAITSGPNQPQHF; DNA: TGTGCCATCACCTCAGGGCCCAATCAGCCCCAGCATTTT
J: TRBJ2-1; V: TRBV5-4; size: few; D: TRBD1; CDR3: CASRYPQGQGPNEQFF; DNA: TGTGCCAGCAGGTATCCCCAAGGACAGGGGCCCAATGAGCAGTTCTTC